This TCR beta chain is drawn from a study of cytomegalovirus exposure and HLA in healthy donors. Overall study findings and caveats: Previous analysis showed most TCR beta V segments were productive about 87% or about 30% of the time. Presence/absence comparisons presumed near-even sequencing depth among donors.

Vbeta (60) and Jbeta (13) primers were used in the PCR. The repertoire was sequenced with immunoSEQ multiplex PCR; TCRdb's copy has only in-frame clones and lacks some. The table has 90,000 or so clones, 75% to 85% seen once. Whereas donors were nominally healthy upon sampling, unrecorded immune exposures were probable. This clone has only a few counts. Antigen unknown. Trimming left V 8 bases short and J 3 bases short, with 14 bases between. The V gene's germline CDR1 is MNHEY and CDR2 SMNVEV (reference sequence). The CDR3 extends over 13 amino acids. The receptor comes from a man in his thirties or forties in good health and CMV-seropositive. The chain carries TRBV27 and TRBJ2-7; no firm D call. The material sequenced was PBMCs. CDR3 in DNA: TGTGCCAGCGGAGAGTCGGCTGTCTACGAGCAGTACTTC. Protein: CASGESAVYEQYF.